A single sample gave rise to the 8 T cell receptor beta chains below, sequenced in a study of shared clonotypes between healthy human individuals. Using immunoSEQ multiplex PCR, the repertoire was profiled, and TCRdb retains in-frame clones only, with some absent. The table has millions of clones, roughly 96% seen once; the top ten hold 0.13%. Sequenced sample: naive CD4+ T cells sorted from blood. As to subset: CD45RA+ positively selected. Receptors originate from a man aged 18 to 30 in good health.

CDR3 protein: CASSGHGKAQETQYF. In DNA, the CDR3 is TGTGCCAGCAGTGGTCACGGGAAGGCCCAAGAGACCCAGTACTTC. V and J are TRBV2 and TRBJ2-5; D is possibly TRBD2 (5 bases). V was cut by 4 bases and J by 1 base, with 13 bases left in between. CDR3 length equals 15 residues. Germline V gene lookup returns CDR1 SNHLY and CDR2 FYNNEI.

The V and J genes are TRBV6-6 and TRBJ2-7, with D possibly called TRBD1 or TRBD2 (6 bases each). Germline V gene data show CDR1 as MNHNY and CDR2 as SVGAGI (reference sequence). V was cut by 2 bases and J by 3 bases, with 14 bases left in between. The CDR3 loop spans 15 amino acids. CDR3 coding DNA: TGTGCCAGCAGTTACCCCCAAGGGGGGAACTACGAGCAGTACTTC. Its protein is CASSYPQGGNYEQYF.

The chain couples TRBV7-2 to TRBJ2-1, with D maybe TRBD2 (6 bases). Trimming removed 3 bases from V and 6 bases from J, with 15 bases in between. This CDR3 contains 15 residues. Looked up from germline, CDR1 is SGHTA and CDR2 is FQGNSA. CDR3 in DNA: TGTGCCAGCAGCTTTGGGCGGGGCCTAGGCAATGAGCAGTTCTTC. The encoded protein is CASSFGRGLGNEQFF. The complete variable domain, with remaining parts taken from reference TRBV7-2 and TRBJ2-1, reads GAGVSQSPSNKVTEKGKDVELRCDPISGHTALYWYRQSLGQGLEFLIYFQGNSAPDKSGLPSDRFSAERTGGSVSTLTIQRTQQEDSAVYLCASSFGRGLGNEQFFGPGTRLTVL.

The chain links TRBV7-2 to TRBJ1-1; no definite D call. The CDR3 runs 12 residues. CDR1 is SGHTA, CDR2 FQGNSA, per germline. V was pared by 3 bases and J by 1 base, with 3 bases between. The CDR3, as DNA: TGTGCCAGCAGCTTTGCGAACACTGAAGCTTTCTTT. It codes for CASSFANTEAFF.

CDR3 bases: TGTGCCAGCAGTGAAAGGCTATTCCGTAGAGATACGCAGTATTTT. Translation: CASSERLFRRDTQYF. This chain uses TRBV2 with TRBJ2-3; D unresolved. The CDR3 has 15 amino acids. Per germline, CDR1 SNHLY and CDR2 FYNNEI. V lost 2 bases to trimming and J lost 5 bases, with 14 bases between them.

This rearrangement joins TRBV5-1 to TRBJ1-3; no definite D call. The V gene's germline CDR1 is SGHRS and CDR2 YFSETQ. The CDR3 is 16 residues long. V was clipped by 4 bases and J by 0 bases, with 14 bases between them. This CDR3 reads CASSPEHTYSGNTIYF. The CDR3 DNA reads TGCGCCAGCAGCCCGGAACACACCTACTCTGGAAACACCATATATTTT. The entire variable domain, with the rest obtained from reference TRBV5-1 and TRBJ1-3, is as follows: KAGVTQTPRYLIKTRGQQVTLSCSPISGHRSVSWYQQTPGQGLQFLFEYFSETQRNKGNFPGRFSGRQFSNSRSEMNVSTLELGDSALYLCASSPEHTYSGNTIYFGEGSWLTVV.

The chain joins TRBV12-5 to TRBJ2-7; no clear D gene. CDR1 is LGHNT, CDR2 FRNRAP, per germline. The CDR3 loop spans 14 amino acids. The V and J ends lost 1 base and 4 bases respectively, with 11 bases between them. The CDR3 region is CASGLAAGSYEQYF. In DNA form, the CDR3 reads TGTGCTAGTGGTTTGGCAGCCGGATCTTACGAGCAGTACTTC.

The chain links TRBV18 to TRBJ1-2; D perhaps matches TRBD1 (6 bases). CDR3 length equals 19 residues. Germline lookup yields CDR1 KGHSH and CDR2 LQKENI. V lost 3 bases to trimming and J lost 7 bases, with 30 bases between them. The CDR3 here is CASSPEQTGLSFVGSGYTF. CDR3 sequence (DNA): TGTGCCAGCTCACCCGAACAAACAGGGCTATCCTTTGTAGGAAGTGGCTACACCTTC.